This entry describes one T cell receptor (beta chain). Its antigen is as yet unknown. Generation of TCR beta libraries employed quantitative 5'-RACE incorporating molecular barcodes. TCRdb reprocessed the 5' RACE reads via MiXCR and lists one record per CDR3 protein. The data show some 840,000 distinct CDR3 sequences, about 12% seen once. The source of the sample is a study of CD8 T cells in ankylosing spondylitis. Study-wide findings and caveats: The study identified a TCR beta motif of several highly homologous variants that appeared characteristic of ankylosing spondylitis blood.

V lost 4 bases, J lost 0 bases, and 6 bases stayed unmatched. CDR3 length: 16 amino acids. Germline V gene lookup returns CDR1 LGHNA and CDR2 YNFKEQ. V and J are TRBV4-2 and TRBJ2-1, with TRBD2 identical over 7 bases. The receptor's source is a male donor with ankylosing spondylitis. Sequences were obtained from blood, either unsorted or a sorted T cell fraction (not recorded which). CDR3 nucleotide sequence: TGTGCCAGCAGCCGGGGGGGAGGGTTCTCCTACAATGAGCAGTTCTTC. Translated, it gives CASSRGGGFSYNEQFF.